Below are 25 T cell receptor beta chains sequenced from a single sample in a study of blood T cell repertoires in COVID-19. The table came from immunoSEQ multiplex PCR; TCRdb's copy has only in-frame clones and leaves some out. The sample records around 230,000 clones, 88% being singletons. Input material: PBMCs or T cells enriched from blood (not recorded which). The receptors derive from a woman in her thirties or forties with acute COVID-19.

The chain is built from TRBV5-6 and TRBJ1-4; D may be TRBD1 (5 bases). Per germline, CDR1 SGHDT and CDR2 YYEEEE. V lost 4 bases, J lost 4 bases, and 14 bases lay in between. This CDR3 spans 15 amino acids. For the CDR3, the DNA is TGTGCCAGCAGCCGCGGGGGGGACCTTAATGAAAAACTGTTTTTT. Translating it yields CASSRGGDLNEKLFF.

Only a few counts were recorded for this clone. The chain couples TRBV15 to TRBJ2-1, with TRBD2 as a possible D gene (6 bases). Germline CDR1 reads LNHNV; CDR2 reads YYDKDF (reference sequence). The V gene lost 5 bases and the J gene lost 2 bases, with 22 bases spanning the gap. The CDR3 has 18 residues. The CDR3 spells CATSPHRDWETAYNEQFF. The CDR3 DNA sequence: TGTGCCACCAGCCCTCACCGGGACTGGGAGACAGCCTACAATGAGCAGTTCTTC.

This sequence joins TRBV24-1 and TRBJ2-1, with 12 bases matching TRBD1. CDR3 length: 17 residues. The germline CDR1 and CDR2 sequences are KGHDR and SFDVKD. Trimming removed 5 bases from V and 1 base from J; junction bases left unmatched: 5. CDR3 nucleotide sequence: TGTGCCACCAGTGTGGGGACAGGGGGCACATCCTACAATGAGCAGTTCTTC. It yields the protein CATSVGTGGTSYNEQFF.

The rearrangement uses TRBV11-3 and TRBJ2-3, with D possibly being TRBD2 (5 bases). The CDR3 runs to 15 residues. CDR1 is SGHNT and CDR2 is YENEEA in the germline V gene. V lost 4 bases, J lost 3 bases, and 14 bases lay in between. The CDR3 DNA reads TGTGCCAGCAGCTACTCTAGCTGGGTTACAGATACGCAGTATTTT. This encodes CASSYSSWVTDTQYF.

The genes are TRBV5-5 and TRBJ1-2, with TRBD1 as a possible D gene (6 bases). Germline assignment: CDR1 SGHKS and CDR2 YYEKEE (reference sequence). The V end lost 0 bases, the J end lost 0 bases, and 9 bases lay between the germline ends. CDR3 length: 15 amino acids. This CDR3 reads CASSLGAGANYGYTF. The CDR3 coding sequence is TGTGCCAGCAGCTTGGGGGCAGGGGCTAACTATGGCTACACCTTC. Drawing the rest from reference TRBV5-5 and TRBJ1-2, the complete variable domain is DAGVTQSPTHLIKTRGQQVTLRCSPISGHKSVSWYQQVLGQGPQFIFQYYEKEERGRGNFPDRFSARQFPNYSSELNVNALLLGDSALYLCASSLGAGANYGYTFGSGTRLTVV.

On this clone itself: At one end, the junction sequence differs from germline, possibly due to a read error. V is TRBV19 and J is TRBJ1-3; tentative D call: TRBD1 (5 bases). There are 14 residues in the CDR3. The germline V gene encodes CDR1 LNHDA and CDR2 SQIVND (reference sequence). The CDR3, as DNA: TGTGCCAGTAGTATAGACCCATCCCTCCCGCAGGGTACTTTT. Translated, it gives CASSIDPSLPQGTF. Filled out from reference TRBV19 and TRBJ1-3, the complete variable domain reads DGGITQSPKYLFRKEGQNVTLSCEQNLNHDAMYWYRQDPGQGLRLIYYSQIVNDFQKGDIAEGYSVSREKKESFPLTVTSAQKNPTAFYLCASSIDPSLPQGTFGEGSWLTVV.

CDR3 in DNA: TGTGCCAGCTCACCCTTCACAGGCGGGGACACTGAAGCTTTCTTT. Protein: CASSPFTGGDTEAFF. This chain connects TRBV18 to TRBJ1-1; D is perhaps TRBD1 (5 bases). Looked up from germline, CDR1 is KGHSH and CDR2 is LQKENI. V shed 3 bases and J shed 3 bases, with 14 bases lying between them. The CDR3 has 15 amino acids.

This chain links TRBV18 with TRBJ1-3; D remains unclear. There are 15 residues in the CDR3. From germline, CDR1 is KGHSH and CDR2 LQKENI. V lost 1 base to trimming and J lost 1 base, with 8 bases between them. The CDR3 DNA sequence: TGTGCCAGCTCACCACGCGGATTATCTGGAAACACCATATATTTT. It is translated as CASSPRGLSGNTIYF. The full variable domain, rest sourced from reference TRBV18 and TRBJ1-3, is NAGVMQNPRHLVRRRGQEARLRCSPMKGHSHVYWYRQLPEEGLKFMVYLQKENIIDESGMPKERFSAEFPKEGPSILRIQQVVRGDSAAYFCASSPRGLSGNTIYFGEGSWLTVV.

The gene calls are TRBV27 and TRBJ2-2; a weak D match, TRBD2 (6 bases). The V end was cut by 6 bases, the J end by 2 bases, with 10 bases between. Germline values: CDR1 MNHEY, CDR2 SMNVEV (reference sequence). The CDR3 covers 14 residues. The CDR3 spells CASRRGLNTGELFF. CDR3 coding DNA: TGTGCCAGCAGACGGGGACTTAACACCGGGGAGCTGTTTTTT.

This chain connects TRBV3-1 (or the pseudogene TRBV3-2) to TRBJ2-3; 9 nucleotides agree with TRBD2. The CDR3 has 16 amino acids. The trim removed 4 bases at V and 2 bases at J, leaving 7 bases unmatched. Germline lookup yields CDR1 LGHDT and CDR2 YNNKEL (reference sequence). The CDR3 nucleotides are TGTGCCAGCAGCCTTGGGGCGGGGGGGGTCACAGATACGCAGTATTTT. This gives the protein CASSLGAGGVTDTQYF.

This clone was detected once. The V call is TRBV24-1, the J call TRBJ1-4; maybe TRBD1 (6 bases). The CDR3 consists of 15 residues. The V end lost 3 bases, the J end lost 8 bases, and 15 bases lay between the germline ends. Germline V gene sequence: CDR1 KGHDR, CDR2 SFDVKD. This chain's CDR3 is CATSDGGQKGEKLFF. The CDR3 DNA sequence: TGTGCCACCAGTGATGGGGGCCAAAAAGGGGAAAAACTGTTTTTT.

The V and J genes are TRBV9 and TRBJ1-6; unclear D gene. Trimming stripped 0 bases from V and 8 bases from J, with 9 bases between. CDR1 and CDR2 (germline): SGDLS, YYNGEE. The CDR3 spans 14 residues. CDR3 loop: CASSVGRGDSPLHF. CDR3 DNA sequence: TGTGCCAGCAGCGTAGGACGGGGTGATTCACCCCTCCACTTT.

J is TRBJ1-6 and V is TRBV5-6; D gene unclear. The germline V gene has CDR1 SGHDT and CDR2 YYEEEE. V shed 4 bases and J shed 6 bases, with 14 bases lying between them. This CDR3 contains 15 residues. CDR3 bases: TGTGCCAGCAGCATAGAACGGGAGCGTAATTCACCCCTCCACTTT. Translating it yields CASSIERERNSPLHF.

This clone was observed a handful of times. This chain joins TRBV14 and TRBJ2-5; possibly TRBD2 for D (6 bases). Germline CDR1 and CDR2: SGHDN and FVKESK. The CDR3 extends over 14 amino acids. V lost 1 base and J lost 0, with 6 bases in between. The CDR3 sequence is CASSQGGDQETQYF. CDR3 nucleotide sequence: TGTGCCAGCAGCCAAGGCGGGGACCAAGAGACCCAGTACTTC. Supplemented by reference TRBV14 and TRBJ2-5, the full variable domain reads EAGVTQFPSHSVIEKGQTVTLRCDPISGHDNLYWYRRVMGKEIKFLLHFVKESKQDESGMPNNRFLAERTGGTYSTLKVQPAELEDSGVYFCASSQGGDQETQYFGPGTRLLVL.

The V call is TRBV6-5, the J call TRBJ2-7; TRBD1 matches at 11 bases. The V and J ends lost 2 bases and 4 bases, in that order; junction bases with no gene match: 4. The CDR3 spans 15 residues. CDR1 and CDR2 from the germline V gene are MNHEY and SVGAGI. In nucleotides, the CDR3 is TGTGCCAGCAGTTACCGGGACAGGGGGGGGTACGAGCAGTACTTC. Protein: CASSYRDRGGYEQYF.

The chain links TRBV5-1 to TRBJ2-1, with TRBD1 as a possible D gene (7 bases). The V end was cut by 5 bases, the J end by 6 bases, with 18 bases between. Germline-derived CDR1 and CDR2 are SGHRS and YFSETQ. There are 15 residues in the CDR3. The CDR3 loop reads CASRGGQFESNEQFF. DNA for the CDR3: TGCGCCAGCAGGGGGGGACAGTTCGAATCCAATGAGCAGTTCTTC.

This chain uses TRBV2 with TRBJ1-6; 9 bases map to TRBD1. Trimming removed 4 bases from V and 8 bases from J; junction bases left unmatched: 0. CDR1 is SNHLY, CDR2 FYNNEI, per germline. This CDR3 contains 13 residues. The chain's CDR3 is CASSGQGDSPLHF. The CDR3 DNA follows: TGTGCCAGCAGTGGACAGGGGGATTCACCCCTCCACTTT. The variable domain in full, with the rest retrieved from reference TRBV2 and TRBJ1-6, is EPEVTQTPSHQVTQMGQEVILRCVPISNHLYFYWYRQILGQKVEFLVSFYNNEISEKSEIFDDQFSVERPDGSNFTLKIRSTKLEDSAMYFCASSGQGDSPLHFGNGTRLTVT.

The chain recombines TRBV5-6 with TRBJ1-2; TRBD1 agrees at 7 bases. Per germline, CDR1 SGHDT and CDR2 YYEEEE. This CDR3 is 14 amino acids long. With V trimmed by 2 bases and J by 4 bases, 5 bases remained unmatched. The CDR3 spells CASSFSRQGYGYTF. Written as DNA, the CDR3 is TGTGCCAGCAGCTTTTCGAGACAGGGCTATGGCTACACCTTC.

The chain links TRBV2 to TRBJ1-4; D not certain. The CDR3 has 13 amino acids. Germline CDR1 SNHLY, CDR2 FYNNEI. V was pared by 10 bases and J by 4 bases, with 13 bases between. This CDR3 reads CATLYRFNEKLFF. Written as DNA, the CDR3 is TGTGCCACCTTGTACAGATTTAATGAAAAACTGTTTTTT.

The V call is TRBV21-1, the J call TRBJ2-7; the D segment call TRBD2 is taken from the table without a DNA check. TRBV21-1 is marked as a pseudogene. This CDR3 is built from 17 residues. The chain's CDR3 is CASSLRISGSGSYEQYV. The CDR3 nucleotides are TGTGCCAGCAGCCTCCGAATTAGCGGGAGTGGATCCTACGAGCAGTACGTC.

This sequence joins TRBV6-5 and TRBJ2-1; D not resolved. Germline V lookup: CDR1 MNHEY, CDR2 SVGAGI. This CDR3 is 10 amino acids long. V was pared by 10 bases and J by 5 bases, with 6 bases between. This chain's CDR3 is CATSDNEQFF. The CDR3 bases are TGTGCCACCTCAGACAATGAGCAGTTCTTC.

The chain has TRBV6-5 and TRBJ2-7; 9 bases are shared with TRBD2. The CDR3 is 15 amino acids. With V trimmed by 5 bases and J by 4 bases, 9 bases remained unmatched. In germline, CDR1 is MNHEY, CDR2 SVGAGI. The DNA of the CDR3 is TGTGCCAGCAGTCTAATAGGGACTAGCCAGTACGAGCAGTACGTC. Translating it yields CASSLIGTSQYEQYV.

The chain is built from TRBV3-1 (or the pseudogene TRBV3-2) and TRBJ1-5; 9 bases fit TRBD1. V trimming: 2 bases; J trimming: 0 bases; junction bases outside the gene matches: 17. Germline V CDR1 and CDR2: LGHDT, YNNKEL (reference sequence). This CDR3 region has 21 residues. CDR3: CASSQRPTRGTGLYSNQPQHF. The DNA for the CDR3 is TGTGCCAGCAGCCAACGGCCTACCCGCGGGACAGGGCTTTATAGCAATCAGCCCCAGCATTTT.

The rearrangement joins TRBV5-1 to TRBJ2-5; D may be TRBD1 (6 bases). V dropped 0 bases and J dropped 1 base, with 10 bases sitting between them. CDR1 and CDR2 from the germline V gene are SGHRS and YFSETQ. CDR3 length: 15 amino acids. The CDR3 loop is CASSLVGQRQETQYF. Written as DNA, the CDR3 is TGCGCCAGCAGCTTGGTAGGACAGCGCCAAGAGACCCAGTACTTC.

This chain links TRBV27 with TRBJ1-1; TRBD1 might be the D (6 bases). V was cut by 5 bases and J by 4 bases, with 23 bases left in between. The germline gives CDR1 MNHEY, CDR2 SMNVEV (reference sequence). The length of the CDR3 is 17 residues. The CDR3 DNA is TGTGCCAGCAGTCCCTCCAGGGGAGAGGCCCGAGGCACTGAAGCTTTCTTT. Translated: CASSPSRGEARGTEAFF.